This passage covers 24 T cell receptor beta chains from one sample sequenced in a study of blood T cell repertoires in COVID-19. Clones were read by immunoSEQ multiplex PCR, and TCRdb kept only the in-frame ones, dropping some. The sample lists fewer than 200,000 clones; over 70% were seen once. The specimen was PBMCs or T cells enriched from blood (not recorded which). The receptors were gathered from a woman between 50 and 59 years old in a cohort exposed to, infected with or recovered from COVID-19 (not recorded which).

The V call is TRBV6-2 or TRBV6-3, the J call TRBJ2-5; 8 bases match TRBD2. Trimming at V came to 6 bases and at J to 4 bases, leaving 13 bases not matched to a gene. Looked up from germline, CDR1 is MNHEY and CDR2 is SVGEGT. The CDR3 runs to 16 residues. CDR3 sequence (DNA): TGTGCCAGCAGCCCTCAGGGTCGGGAGGGCCCAGAGACCCAGTACTTC. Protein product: CASSPQGREGPETQYF.

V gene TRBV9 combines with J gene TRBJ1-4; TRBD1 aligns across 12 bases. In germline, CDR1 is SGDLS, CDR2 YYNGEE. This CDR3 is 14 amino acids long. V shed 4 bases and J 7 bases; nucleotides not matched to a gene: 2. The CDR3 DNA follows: TGTGCCAGCAGCCGGGACAGGGGGCTTGAAAAACTGTTTTTT. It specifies CASSRDRGLEKLFF.

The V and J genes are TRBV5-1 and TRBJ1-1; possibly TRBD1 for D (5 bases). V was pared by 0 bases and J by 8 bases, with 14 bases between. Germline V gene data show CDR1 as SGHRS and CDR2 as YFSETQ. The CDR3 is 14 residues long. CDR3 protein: CASSLGSKGQEAFF. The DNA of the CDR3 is TGCGCCAGCAGCTTGGGGTCGAAGGGGCAGGAAGCTTTCTTT.

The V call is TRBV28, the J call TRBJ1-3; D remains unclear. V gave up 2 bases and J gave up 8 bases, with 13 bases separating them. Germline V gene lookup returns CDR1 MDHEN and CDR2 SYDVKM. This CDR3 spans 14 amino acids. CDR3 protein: CASSLGGISDTIYF. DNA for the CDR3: TGTGCCAGCAGTTTAGGCGGGATTTCGGACACCATATATTTT.

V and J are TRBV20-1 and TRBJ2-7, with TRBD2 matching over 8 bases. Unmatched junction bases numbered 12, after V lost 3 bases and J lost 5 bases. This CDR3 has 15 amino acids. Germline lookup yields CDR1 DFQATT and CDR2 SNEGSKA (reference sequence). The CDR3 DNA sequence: TGCAGTGCTAGTTTCGGGAGGGCCCAGGTGGACGAGCAGTACTTC. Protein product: CSASFGRAQVDEQYF.

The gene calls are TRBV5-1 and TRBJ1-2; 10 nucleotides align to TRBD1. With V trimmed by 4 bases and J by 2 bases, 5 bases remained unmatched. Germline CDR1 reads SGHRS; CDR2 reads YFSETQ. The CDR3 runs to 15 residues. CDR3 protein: CASSGTGDSNYGYTF. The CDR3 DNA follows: TGCGCCAGCAGCGGGACAGGGGACTCCAACTATGGCTACACCTTC.

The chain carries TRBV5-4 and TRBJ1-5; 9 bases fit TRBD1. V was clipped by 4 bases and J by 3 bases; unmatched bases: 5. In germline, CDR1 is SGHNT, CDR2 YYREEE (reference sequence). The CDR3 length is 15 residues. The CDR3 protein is CASSQQGANNQPQHF. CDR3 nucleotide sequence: TGTGCCAGCAGCCAACAGGGGGCCAACAATCAGCCCCAGCATTTT.

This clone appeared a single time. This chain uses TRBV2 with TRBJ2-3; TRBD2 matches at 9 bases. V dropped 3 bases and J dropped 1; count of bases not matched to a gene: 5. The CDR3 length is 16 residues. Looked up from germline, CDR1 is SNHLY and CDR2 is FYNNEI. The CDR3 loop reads CASSEDSGRGTDTQYF. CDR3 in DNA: TGTGCCAGCAGTGAGGATAGCGGGAGAGGCACAGATACGCAGTATTTT.

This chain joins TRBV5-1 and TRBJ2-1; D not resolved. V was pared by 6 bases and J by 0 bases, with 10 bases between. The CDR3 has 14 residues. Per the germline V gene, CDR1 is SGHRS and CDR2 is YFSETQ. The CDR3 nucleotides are TGCGCCAGCACAGTACAGAGCTCCTACAATGAGCAGTTCTTC. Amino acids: CASTVQSSYNEQFF.

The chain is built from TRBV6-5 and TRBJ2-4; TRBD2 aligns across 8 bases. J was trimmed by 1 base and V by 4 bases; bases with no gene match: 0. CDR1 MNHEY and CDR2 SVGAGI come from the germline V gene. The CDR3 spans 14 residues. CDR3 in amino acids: CASSLAGAKNIQYF. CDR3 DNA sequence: TGTGCCAGCAGTTTAGCGGGGGCCAAAAACATTCAGTACTTC.

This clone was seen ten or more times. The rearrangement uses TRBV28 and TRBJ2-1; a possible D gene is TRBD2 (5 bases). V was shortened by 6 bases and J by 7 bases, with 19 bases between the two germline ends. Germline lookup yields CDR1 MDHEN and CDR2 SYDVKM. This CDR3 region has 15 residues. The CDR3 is CASRGWERPGNEQFF. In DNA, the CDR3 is TGTGCCAGCAGGGGGTGGGAGCGACCGGGAAATGAGCAGTTCTTC.

The CDR3 reads CASSLTGRTEAFF. The CDR3 DNA reads TGTGCCAGCAGTTTGACAGGGAGGACTGAAGCTTTCTTT. The chain combines TRBV12-3 or TRBV12-4 with TRBJ1-1; TRBD1 matches 7 bases. This CDR3 has 13 amino acids. Trimming took 3 bases from V and 5 from J; bases not matched to a gene: 3.

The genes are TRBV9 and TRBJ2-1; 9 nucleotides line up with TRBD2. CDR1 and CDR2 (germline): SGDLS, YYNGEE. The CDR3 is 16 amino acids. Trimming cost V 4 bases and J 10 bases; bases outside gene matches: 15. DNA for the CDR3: TGTGCCAGCAGCCCCCGCCTAGCGGGGACCTTGGGGGAGCAGTTCTTC. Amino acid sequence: CASSPRLAGTLGEQFF.

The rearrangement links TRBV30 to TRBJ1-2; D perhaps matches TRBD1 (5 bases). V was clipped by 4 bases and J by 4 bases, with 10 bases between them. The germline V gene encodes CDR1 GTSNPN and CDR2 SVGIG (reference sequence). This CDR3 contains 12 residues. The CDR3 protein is CAWKGDSYGYTF. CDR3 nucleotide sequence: TGTGCCTGGAAAGGGGACTCCTATGGCTACACCTTC.

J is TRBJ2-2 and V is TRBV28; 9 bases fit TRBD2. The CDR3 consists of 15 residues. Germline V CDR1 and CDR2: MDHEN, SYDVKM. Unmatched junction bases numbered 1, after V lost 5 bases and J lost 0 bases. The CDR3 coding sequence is TGTGCCAGCAGTCTAGCGGGGTCGAACACCGGGGAGCTGTTTTTT. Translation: CASSLAGSNTGELFF.

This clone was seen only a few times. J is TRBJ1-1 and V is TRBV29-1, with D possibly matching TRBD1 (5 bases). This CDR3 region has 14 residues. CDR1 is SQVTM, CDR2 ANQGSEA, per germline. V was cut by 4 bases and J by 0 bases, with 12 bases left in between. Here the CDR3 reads CSVGKVGVNTEAFF. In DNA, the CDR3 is TGCAGCGTTGGAAAGGTAGGGGTGAACACTGAAGCTTTCTTT.

DNA for the CDR3: TGTGCCAGCAGCTTAATGCAGGGGATCGGAAACACCATATATTTT. This sequence encodes CASSLMQGIGNTIYF. The J gene is TRBJ1-3, the V gene TRBV7-2, with D tentatively TRBD1 (6 bases). CDR1 SGHTA and CDR2 FQGNSA come from the germline V gene. The CDR3 has 15 residues. Trimming took 2 bases from V and 4 from J, leaving 12 bases between them.

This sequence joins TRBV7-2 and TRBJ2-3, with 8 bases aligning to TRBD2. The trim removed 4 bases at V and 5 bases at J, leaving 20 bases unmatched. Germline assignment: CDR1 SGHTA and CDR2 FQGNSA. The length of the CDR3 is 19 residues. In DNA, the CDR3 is TGTGCCAGCAGCTCCGGACCAATCAGAGCGGGAGCGGTGGTAGATACGCAGTATTTT. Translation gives CASSSGPIRAGAVVDTQYF. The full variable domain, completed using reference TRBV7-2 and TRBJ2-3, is GAGVSQSPSNKVTEKGKDVELRCDPISGHTALYWYRQSLGQGLEFLIYFQGNSAPDKSGLPSDRFSAERTGGSVSTLTIQRTQQEDSAVYLCASSSGPIRAGAVVDTQYFGPGTRLTVL.

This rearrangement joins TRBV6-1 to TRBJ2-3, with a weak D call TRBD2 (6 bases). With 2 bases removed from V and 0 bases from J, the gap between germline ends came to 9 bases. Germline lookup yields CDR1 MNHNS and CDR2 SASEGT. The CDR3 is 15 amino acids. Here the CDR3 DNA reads TGTGCCAGCAGTGAACCGGGAGATAGCACAGATACGCAGTATTTT. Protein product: CASSEPGDSTDTQYF.

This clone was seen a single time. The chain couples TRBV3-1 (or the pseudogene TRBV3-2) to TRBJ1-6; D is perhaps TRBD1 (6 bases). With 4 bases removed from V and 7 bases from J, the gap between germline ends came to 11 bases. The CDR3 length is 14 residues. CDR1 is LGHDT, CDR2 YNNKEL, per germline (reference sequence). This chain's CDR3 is CASSRTDLNSPLHF. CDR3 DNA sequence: TGTGCCAGCAGCCGGACAGACCTAAATTCACCCCTCCACTTT.

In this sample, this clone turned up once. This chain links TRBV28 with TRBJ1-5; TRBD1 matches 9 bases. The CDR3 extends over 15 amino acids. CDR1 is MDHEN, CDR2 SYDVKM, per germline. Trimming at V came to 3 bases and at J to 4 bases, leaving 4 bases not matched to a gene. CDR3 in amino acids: CASSFTGGRNQPQHF. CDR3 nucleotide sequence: TGTGCCAGCAGTTTCACAGGGGGCCGGAATCAGCCCCAGCATTTT.

The CDR3 DNA sequence: TGTGCCAGCAGCCTTCGATCCCGGGATAATTCACCCCTCCACTTT. Translating gives CASSLRSRDNSPLHF. The chain recombines TRBV28 with TRBJ1-6; D remains unclear. Trimming cost V 6 bases and J 5 bases, with 14 bases left between them. The CDR3 spans 15 residues. Germline CDR1 reads MDHEN; CDR2 reads SYDVKM.

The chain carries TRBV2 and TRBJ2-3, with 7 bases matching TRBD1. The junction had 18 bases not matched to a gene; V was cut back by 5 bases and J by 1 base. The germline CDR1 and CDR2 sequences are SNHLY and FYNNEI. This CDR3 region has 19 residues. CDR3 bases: TGTGCCAGCAGTTCCCCCCTCCCCCGCGACAGGGACCGCACAGATACGCAGTATTTT. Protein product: CASSSPLPRDRDRTDTQYF.

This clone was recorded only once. DNA of the CDR3: TGTGCCAGCAGTTTTCTTGCGGGGCCAATCGAGACCCAGTACTTC. Protein sequence: CASSFLAGPIETQYF. The J gene is TRBJ2-5, the V gene TRBV28, with D possibly being TRBD2 (6 bases). Per the germline V gene, CDR1 is MDHEN and CDR2 is SYDVKM. Trimming left V 3 bases short and J 5 bases short, with 16 bases between. The CDR3 loop spans 15 amino acids.